These 30 T cell receptor beta chains came from one sample sequenced in a study of neurological immune-mediated disorders. TCRdb reprocessed the 5' RACE reads via MiXCR and lists one record per CDR3 protein. The data show tens of thousands of distinct CDR3 sequences, roughly an eighth seen once. The material sequenced was PBMCs. Receptor source: a woman between 50 and 59 years old with HTLV-1-associated myelopathy (HAM/TSP).

The rearrangement joins TRBV10-3 to TRBJ2-3; D possibly matches TRBD1 or TRBD2 (5 bases each). This CDR3 comprises 14 residues. V shed 5 bases and J shed 7 bases, with 16 bases lying between them. Germline V gives CDR1 ENHRY, CDR2 SYGVKD. CDR3 residues: CAISRWDPDYTQYF. In DNA, the CDR3 is TGTGCCATCAGTAGATGGGACCCTGACTATACGCAGTATTTT.

This clonotype occurred many times. The CDR3 sequence is CASSLRLAGDGELFF. Here the CDR3 DNA reads TGTGCCAGCAGTTTACGACTAGCGGGGGACGGGGAGCTGTTTTTT. The chain has TRBV12-3 or TRBV12-4 and TRBJ2-2; 12 bases align to TRBD2. V lost 2 bases, J lost 7 bases, and 2 bases stayed unmatched. This CDR3 contains 15 residues.

This clonotype was observed many times. The chain links TRBV20-1 to TRBJ1-4; tentative D call: TRBD1 (6 bases). Deletions cut 0 bases from V and 7 bases from J, with 12 bases between. The CDR3 has 14 residues. CDR1 and CDR2 (germline): DFQATT, SNEGSKA (reference sequence). CDR3 loop: CSAREGAGFEKLFF. For the CDR3, the DNA is TGCAGTGCTAGAGAGGGGGCAGGATTTGAAAAACTGTTTTTT.

This clonotype was detected ten times or more. The rearrangement links TRBV12-3 or TRBV12-4 to TRBJ2-3; TRBD1 is a possible D gene (6 bases). This CDR3 has 19 residues. Deletions cut 6 bases from V and 1 base from J, with 26 bases between. This CDR3 reads CASRHIRDTGFRGTDTQYF. DNA of the CDR3: TGTGCCAGCAGGCATATACGCGATACAGGGTTTAGGGGCACAGATACGCAGTATTTT.

This clonotype was observed many times. The chain is built from TRBV6-5 and TRBJ1-1; D not resolved. V lost 6 bases and J lost 6, with 20 bases in between. The germline gives CDR1 MNHEY, CDR2 SVGAGI. The CDR3 extends over 15 amino acids. The CDR3 protein is CASRLARGGLAEAFF. The DNA for the CDR3 is TGTGCCAGCAGACTGGCTCGGGGTGGGTTGGCTGAAGCTTTCTTT.

This clonotype was found many times. The chain links TRBV5-1 to TRBJ2-2; no reliable D call. The V and J ends lost 2 bases and 7 bases respectively, with 9 bases between them. The length of the CDR3 is 13 residues. Germline assignment: CDR1 SGHRS and CDR2 YFSETQ. CDR3 in DNA: TGCGCCAGCAGCTTAGCTGGGGACGGGGAGCTGTTTTTT. Translated, it gives CASSLAGDGELFF.

This clonotype was seen many times. The V gene is TRBV12-3 or TRBV12-4, the J gene TRBJ2-3; 12 positions match TRBD1. V shed 5 bases, J shed 1 base, and the junction held 7 bases outside the gene matches. This CDR3 has 17 residues. Here the CDR3 reads CASSIPGQGARTDTQYF. In DNA form, the CDR3 reads TGTGCCAGCAGTATCCCGGGACAGGGGGCGCGCACAGATACGCAGTATTTT.

This clonotype was recorded at least ten times. This chain joins TRBV2 and TRBJ1-2, with TRBD1 identical over 11 bases. The CDR3 is 15 residues long. In germline, CDR1 is SNHLY, CDR2 FYNNEI. The J segment lost 7 bases and the V segment lost 7 bases, leaving 11 bases of the junction unmatched. CDR3 DNA sequence: TGTGCCAGCATCCCCCTCCGGGACAGGGGGTCTGGCTACACCTTC. Protein product: CASIPLRDRGSGYTF.

This clonotype has only a few counts. The chain has TRBV6-2 or TRBV6-3 and TRBJ2-1; D is perhaps TRBD1 (6 bases). Germline CDR1 is MNHEY and CDR2 is SVGEGT. There are 14 residues in the CDR3. The V end was cut by 4 bases, the J end by 12 bases, with 19 bases between. The CDR3 DNA sequence: TGTGCCAGCAGTTTGGGACCGCGTCAGGGGCGGCAGTTCTTC. Protein product: CASSLGPRQGRQFF.

This clonotype showed up many times. The genes are TRBV10-3 and TRBJ1-6; 10 nucleotides agree with TRBD1. Germline CDR1 reads ENHRY; CDR2 reads SYGVKD. The CDR3 consists of 15 residues. V shed 3 bases and J 6 bases; nucleotides not matched to a gene: 2. CDR3 bases: TGTGCCATCAGTGACGGGGACAGGGGTAATTCACCCCTCCACTTT. It yields the protein CAISDGDRGNSPLHF.

This clonotype was detected many times. The rearrangement uses TRBV7-2 and TRBJ1-2, with D tentatively TRBD1 (5 bases). This CDR3 is 14 amino acids long. CDR1 and CDR2 (germline): SGHTA, FQGNSA. The V end lost 4 bases, the J end lost 5 bases, and 14 bases lay between the germline ends. The CDR3 sequence is CASSSATGPYGYTF. The CDR3 bases are TGTGCCAGCAGCTCCGCTACAGGCCCTTATGGCTACACCTTC.

This clonotype has ten or more counts. V is TRBV6-6 and J is TRBJ2-3, with TRBD2 matching 8 bases. The CDR3 runs to 18 residues. With V trimmed by 5 bases and J by 9 bases, 22 bases remained unmatched. The germline CDR1 and CDR2 sequences are MNHNY and SVGAGI (reference sequence). Written as DNA, the CDR3 is TGTGCCAGCAGTAAGGGGGGGAGGGAGCGGGGGACCCGGAAGACGCAGTATTTT. This sequence encodes CASSKGGRERGTRKTQYF.

This clonotype was counted at least ten times. The rearrangement joins TRBV11-2 to TRBJ1-2; D call uncertain. Germline assignment: CDR1 SGHAT and CDR2 FQNNGV. V was pared by 1 base and J by 7 bases, with 13 bases between. The CDR3 length is 14 residues. The CDR3 nucleotides read TGTGCCAGCAGCTTAGGATCACGCCCCGGTGGCTACACCTTC. Its protein product is CASSLGSRPGGYTF.

In this sample, this clonotype turned up many times. J is TRBJ1-2 and V is TRBV7-9; D uncertain. The length of the CDR3 is 12 residues. The germline V gene encodes CDR1 SEHNR and CDR2 FQNEAQ (reference sequence). Trimming stripped 5 bases from V and 1 base from J, with 5 bases between. This CDR3 reads CASSLHNYGYTF. The DNA for the CDR3 is TGTGCCAGCAGCCTACATAACTATGGCTACACCTTC.

There are many counts of this clonotype. This chain joins TRBV20-1 and TRBJ1-2; 10 bases are shared with TRBD1. The V gene end was trimmed by 1 base and the J gene end by 0 bases; junction bases not matched to a gene: 5. This CDR3 contains 16 residues. Per germline, CDR1 DFQATT and CDR2 SNEGSKA (reference sequence). The CDR3 is CSARGGQGSTNYGYTF. The CDR3 nucleotides read TGCAGTGCTAGAGGGGGACAGGGGTCAACTAACTATGGCTACACCTTC.

The table lists this clonotype with many counts. This sequence joins TRBV30 and TRBJ1-2; tentative D call: TRBD1 (6 bases). Per the germline V gene, CDR1 is GTSNPN and CDR2 is SVGIG (reference sequence). The CDR3 extends over 12 amino acids. Trimming removed 3 bases from V and 4 bases from J, with 9 bases in between. CDR3 nucleotides: TGTGCCTGGAGGGACAGCCTCTATGGCTACACCTTC. It encodes CAWRDSLYGYTF. The whole variable domain, filled in from reference TRBV30 and TRBJ1-2, reads SQTIHQWPATLVQPVGSPLSLECTVEGTSNPNLYWYRQAAGRGLQLLFYSVGIGQISSEVPQNLSASRPQDRQFILSSKKLLLSDSGFYLCAWRDSLYGYTFGSGTRLTVV.

This clonotype occurred many times. The rearrangement uses TRBV7-9 and TRBJ1-4, with 9 bases fitting TRBD1. CDR1 is SEHNR and CDR2 is FQNEAQ in the germline V gene (reference sequence). The V gene end was trimmed by 0 bases and the J gene end by 13 bases; junction bases not matched to a gene: 9. This CDR3 has 15 residues. The CDR3 sequence: CASSLAGGQGVSLFF. The CDR3 DNA follows: TGTGCCAGCAGCTTAGCAGGGGGACAGGGTGTTTCACTGTTTTTT. Combining the CDR3 with reference TRBV7-9 and TRBJ1-4 gives the whole variable domain DTGVSQNPRHKITKRGQNVTFRCDPISEHNRLYWYRQTLGQGPEFLTYFQNEAQLEKSRLLSDRFSAERPKGSFSTLEIQRTEQGDSAMYLCASSLAGGQGVSLFFGSGTQLSVL.

This clonotype was detected many times. The CDR3 loop is CASSLAVSPTGMNTEAFF. The CDR3 DNA reads TGCGCCAGCAGCTTGGCCGTGTCCCCGACAGGTATGAACACTGAAGCTTTCTTT. The V call is TRBV5-1, the J call TRBJ1-1; D is possibly TRBD1 (6 bases). V was shortened by 0 bases and J by 0 bases, with 18 bases between the two germline ends. This CDR3 region has 18 residues. Germline assignment: CDR1 SGHRS and CDR2 YFSETQ. Filled out from reference TRBV5-1 and TRBJ1-1, the complete variable domain reads KAGVTQTPRYLIKTRGQQVTLSCSPISGHRSVSWYQQTPGQGLQFLFEYFSETQRNKGNFPGRFSGRQFSNSRSEMNVSTLELGDSALYLCASSLAVSPTGMNTEAFFGQGTRLTVV.

This clonotype was seen ten or more times. The V call is TRBV5-6, the J call TRBJ2-3; 11 nucleotides align to TRBD2. Per germline, CDR1 SGHDT and CDR2 YYEEEE. Germline trimming cut 5 bases from V and 4 bases from J; bases unmatched to any gene: 9. CDR3 length: 16 amino acids. This CDR3 reads CASSLLAGGGPDTQYF. CDR3 bases: TGTGCCAGCAGTCTTCTAGCGGGGGGCGGCCCAGATACGCAGTATTTT.

In its sample, this clonotype was seen many times. The chain recombines TRBV7-8 with TRBJ1-5; the D is unclear. The CDR3 extends over 15 amino acids. Germline V gene sequence: CDR1 SGHVS, CDR2 FQNEAQ. Trimming pared 1 base from V and 1 base from J, leaving 8 bases between. The CDR3 reads CASSLDGRSNQPQHF. The CDR3, as DNA: TGTGCCAGCAGCTTAGATGGCAGAAGCAATCAGCCCCAGCATTTT.

This clonotype was observed many times. The chain couples TRBV7-2 to TRBJ2-7; 11 bases agree with TRBD2. Germline assignment: CDR1 SGHTA and CDR2 FQGNSA. This CDR3 has 15 amino acids. The J segment lost 8 bases and the V segment lost 5 bases, leaving 11 bases of the junction unmatched. The CDR3 bases are TGTGCCAGCAGCCCGATAGCGGGGGGGCTACTCCAGCAGTACTTC. Translated, it gives CASSPIAGGLLQQYF.

Ten or more counts support this clonotype. The rearrangement uses TRBV24-1 and TRBJ1-2, with 7 bases aligning to TRBD1. The CDR3 covers 13 residues. V gave up 4 bases and J gave up 8 bases; unmatched junction bases: 6. The germline gives CDR1 KGHDR, CDR2 SFDVKD. CDR3 nucleotides: TGTGCCACCAGTGACCCAGGGGGGGTCGGCTACACCTTC. Translated: CATSDPGGVGYTF.

This clonotype was counted many times. This chain links TRBV29-1 with TRBJ2-3; 9 positions agree with TRBD2. The CDR3 sequence is 14 residues long. From germline, CDR1 is SQVTM and CDR2 ANQGSEA. Trimming cost V 5 bases and J 1 base; bases outside gene matches: 4. DNA of the CDR3: TGCAGCGTTCCTCAGCGGGGGGGCACAGATACGCAGTATTTT. Translation: CSVPQRGGTDTQYF.

This clonotype was counted many times. This chain links TRBV12-3 or TRBV12-4 with TRBJ2-5, with D hard to call. The CDR3 runs 13 residues. Between the trimmed V and J ends, which lost 6 bases and 0 bases, there was a span of 8 bases. Here the CDR3 reads CASSPPNQETQYF. The DNA for the CDR3 is TGTGCCAGCAGCCCCCCCAACCAAGAGACCCAGTACTTC.

V is TRBV20-1 and J is TRBJ2-7, with TRBD1 matching 8 bases. V gave up 6 bases and J gave up 7 bases; unmatched junction bases: 14. Germline V CDR1 and CDR2: DFQATT, SNEGSKA (reference sequence). This CDR3 comprises 14 residues. CDR3 in DNA: TGCAGTGCCCTTCCTAGACAGGGGTACAATGAGCAGTACGTC. This codes for CSALPRQGYNEQYV.

This chain uses TRBV29-1 with TRBJ1-1, with 8 bases lining up with TRBD1. CDR1 is SQVTM and CDR2 is ANQGSEA in the germline V gene. This CDR3 is 13 amino acids long. V shed 6 bases, J shed 1 base, and the junction held 4 bases outside the gene matches. The CDR3 bases are TGCAGCGTCAACAGGGGGGGGAACACTGAAGCTTTCTTT. It codes for CSVNRGGNTEAFF.

This clonotype was recorded at least ten times. This chain connects TRBV4-3 to TRBJ1-1; D ambiguous. Germline V gene sequence: CDR1 LGHNA, CDR2 YSLEER. This CDR3 contains 16 residues. Trimming stripped 0 bases from V and 1 base from J, with 12 bases between. The CDR3: CASSQDYGDWNTEAFF. CDR3 nucleotides: TGCGCCAGCAGCCAAGATTATGGAGATTGGAACACTGAAGCTTTCTTT.

The chain joins TRBV5-5 to TRBJ2-5, with D perhaps TRBD1 or TRBD2 (6 bases each). Germline values: CDR1 SGHKS, CDR2 YYEKEE (reference sequence). Trimming pared 1 base from V and 4 bases from J, leaving 17 bases between. The length of the CDR3 is 16 residues. The CDR3 bases are TGTGCCAGCAGCTTGTTTGGGAGGCAAGGGGGAGAGACCCAGTACTTC. Amino acid sequence: CASSLFGRQGGETQYF.

This clonotype came up many times. The chain uses TRBV7-2 and TRBJ1-1, with D perhaps matching TRBD1 (5 bases). Germline V gene lookup returns CDR1 SGHTA and CDR2 FQGNSA. The CDR3 is 15 amino acids. V shed 1 base and J shed 4 bases, with 13 bases lying between them. The CDR3 nucleotides are TGTGCCAGCAGCTTAGGGGGGGGGTCGAGCACTGAAGCTTTCTTT. Translating gives CASSLGGGSSTEAFF.

The sample holds many counts of this clonotype. The gene calls are TRBV5-1 and TRBJ2-2, with D uncertain. Germline CDR1 is SGHRS and CDR2 is YFSETQ. Trimming took 0 bases from V and 6 from J, leaving 9 bases between them. The CDR3 length is 14 residues. This chain's CDR3 is CASSLGTEAGELFF. The DNA for the CDR3 is TGCGCCAGCAGCTTGGGGACGGAAGCCGGGGAGCTGTTTTTT.